This entry is about one TCR beta chain. Its target is unknown. Each sample used at least 6.5 million PBMCs. This record belongs to a study of blood T cells in healthy people across ages. Study-level information: Capturing about one barcoded beta molecule per two T cells was achieved by template switching.

Study results and caveats: Measured against age, TCR beta diversity per million T cells decreased in a roughly linear manner.

PCR was performed a second time for about 6 to 12 cycles using a sample-barcoded 5' primer and a J-beta primer mix. TCRdb processed the 5' RACE reads anew with MiXCR; each CDR3 protein has one entry. The sample lists around 1,000,000 distinct CDR3 sequences, less than 45% occurring once. V shed 6 bases, J shed 4 bases, and the junction held 2 bases outside the gene matches. The CDR3 covers 12 residues. The sample comprised blood. The J gene is TRBJ1-1, the V gene TRBV12-3 or TRBV12-4; 7 bases align to TRBD1. This clonotype was sampled from a man between 18 and 35 years old in good health. For the CDR3, the DNA is TGTGCCAGCAGGAGGGGGCCCACTGAAGCTTTCTTT. Protein sequence: CASRRGPTEAFF.